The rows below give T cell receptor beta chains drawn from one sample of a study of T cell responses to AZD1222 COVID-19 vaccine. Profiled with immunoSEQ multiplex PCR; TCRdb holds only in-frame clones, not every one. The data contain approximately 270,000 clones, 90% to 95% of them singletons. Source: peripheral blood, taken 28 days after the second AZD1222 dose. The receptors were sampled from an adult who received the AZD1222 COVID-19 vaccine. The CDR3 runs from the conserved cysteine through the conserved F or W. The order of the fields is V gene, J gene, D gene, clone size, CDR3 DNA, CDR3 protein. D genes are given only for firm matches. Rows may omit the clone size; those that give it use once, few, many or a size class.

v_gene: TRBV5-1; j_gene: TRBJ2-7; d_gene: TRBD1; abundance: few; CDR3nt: TGCGCCAGCACCGGGACAGGGAGCTCCTACGAGCAGTACTTC; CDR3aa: CASTGTGSSYEQYF
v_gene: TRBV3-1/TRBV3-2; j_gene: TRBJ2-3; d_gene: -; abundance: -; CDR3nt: TGTGCCAGCAGCTTGGGACTTCGCGATACGCAGTATTTT; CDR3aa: CASSLGLRDTQYF
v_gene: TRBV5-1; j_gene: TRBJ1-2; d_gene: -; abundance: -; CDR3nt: TGCGCCAGCAGCCCTGGATTGTCAGATGGCTACACCTTC; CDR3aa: CASSPGLSDGYTF
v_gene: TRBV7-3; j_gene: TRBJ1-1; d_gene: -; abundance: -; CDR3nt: TGTGCCAGCAGCTTAGGGCCAGGGACCACTGAAGCTTTCTTT; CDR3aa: CASSLGPGTTEAFF
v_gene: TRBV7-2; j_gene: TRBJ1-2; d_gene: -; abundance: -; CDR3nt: TGTGCCAGCAGAGCTTCGGGGGGCTATGGCTACACCTTC; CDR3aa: CASRASGGYGYTF
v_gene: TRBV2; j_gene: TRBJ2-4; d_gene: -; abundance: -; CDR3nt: TGTGCCAGCAGTGAGGGACTAGCCAAAAACATTCAGTACTTC; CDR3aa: CASSEGLAKNIQYF
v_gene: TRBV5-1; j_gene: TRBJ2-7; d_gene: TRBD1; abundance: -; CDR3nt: TGCGCCAGCAGCTTGGTAGCAGGGGGTGAGCAGTACTTC; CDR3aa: CASSLVAGGEQYF
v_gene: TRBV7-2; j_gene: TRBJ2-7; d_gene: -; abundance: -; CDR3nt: TGTGCCAGCAGCAACAGACTGCCCTCCTACGAGCAGTACTTC; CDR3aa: CASSNRLPSYEQYF
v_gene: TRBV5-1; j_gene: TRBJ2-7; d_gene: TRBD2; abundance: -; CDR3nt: TGCGCCAGCAGCGAGGGACTAGCGGGTCTTTTTTACTACGAGCAGTACTTC; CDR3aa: CASSEGLAGLFYYEQYF
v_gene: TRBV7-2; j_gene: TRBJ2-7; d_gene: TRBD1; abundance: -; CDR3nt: TGTGCCAGCAGAACACCGGGACAGAACGAGCAGTACTTC; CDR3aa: CASRTPGQNEQYF
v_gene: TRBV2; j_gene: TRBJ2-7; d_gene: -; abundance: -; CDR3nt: TGTGCCAGCAGTGAACAGGAGATCTACGAGCAGTACTTC; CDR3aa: CASSEQEIYEQYF
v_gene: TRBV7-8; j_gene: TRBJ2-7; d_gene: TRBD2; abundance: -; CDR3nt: TGTGCCAGCAGCTACTCTAGCGGGAGAGGAAGCGAGCAGTACTTC; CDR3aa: CASSYSSGRGSEQYF
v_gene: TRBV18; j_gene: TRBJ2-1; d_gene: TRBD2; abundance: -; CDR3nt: TGTGCCAGCTCACCACCGGAGCGGGGCCTCTACAATGAGCAGTTCTTC; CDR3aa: CASSPPERGLYNEQFF
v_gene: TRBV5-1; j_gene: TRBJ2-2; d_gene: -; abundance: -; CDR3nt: TGCGCCAGCAGCTTATACCCGGCCCAACATAACACCGGGGAGCTGTTTTTT; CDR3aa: CASSLYPAQHNTGELFF
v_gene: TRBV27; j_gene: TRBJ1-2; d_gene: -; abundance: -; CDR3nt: TGTGCCAGCAGAGCAGGCCCCTACTATGGCTACACCTTC; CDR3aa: CASRAGPYYGYTF
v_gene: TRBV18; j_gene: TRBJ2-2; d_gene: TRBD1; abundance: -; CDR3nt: TGTGCCAGCTCACCCCGACAGGGGAGGACCGGGGAGCTGTTTTTT; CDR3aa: CASSPRQGRTGELFF
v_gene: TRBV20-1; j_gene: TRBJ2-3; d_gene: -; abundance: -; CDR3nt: TGCAGTGCTAGTGCGGGCCTAGCGCAGTATTTT; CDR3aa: CSASAGLAQYF
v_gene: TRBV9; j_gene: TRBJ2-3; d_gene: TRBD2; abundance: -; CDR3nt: TGTGCCAGCAGCGTAGGGGCTAGCGGGAGCTCAGATACGCAGTATTTT; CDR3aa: CASSVGASGSSDTQYF
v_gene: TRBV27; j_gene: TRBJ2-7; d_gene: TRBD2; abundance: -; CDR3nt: TGTGCCAGCACCAAACTAGCGGGGGGAAACTACGAGCAGTACTTC; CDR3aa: CASTKLAGGNYEQYF
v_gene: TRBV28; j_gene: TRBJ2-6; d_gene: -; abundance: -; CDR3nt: TGTGCCAGCATCCAACGGAAACCTGGGGCCAACGTCCTGACTTTC; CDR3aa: CASIQRKPGANVLTF
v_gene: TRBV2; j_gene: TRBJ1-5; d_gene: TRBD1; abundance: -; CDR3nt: TGTGCCAGCAGAAGACAGGGGAACGGTCAGCCCCAGCATTTT; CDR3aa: CASRRQGNGQPQHF
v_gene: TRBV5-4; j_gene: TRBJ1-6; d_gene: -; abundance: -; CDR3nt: TGTGCCAGCAGCTTTACAGGGAGTTCTCATTCACCCCTCCACTTT; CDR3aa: CASSFTGSSHSPLHF
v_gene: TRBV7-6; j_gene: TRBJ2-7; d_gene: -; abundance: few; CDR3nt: TGTGCCAGCAGCCCCGGGGGCAGGGAGGGAGACGAGCAGTACTTC; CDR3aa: CASSPGGREGDEQYF
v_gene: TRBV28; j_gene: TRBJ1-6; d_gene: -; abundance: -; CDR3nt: TGTGCCAGCAGCCCGCTTGGTTCACCCCTCCACTTT; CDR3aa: CASSPLGSPLHF
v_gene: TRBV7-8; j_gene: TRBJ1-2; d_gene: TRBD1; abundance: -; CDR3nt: TGTGCCAGCAGCTTTAGTGGGACAGCCGCGGGGGGCTACACCTTC; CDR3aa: CASSFSGTAAGGYTF
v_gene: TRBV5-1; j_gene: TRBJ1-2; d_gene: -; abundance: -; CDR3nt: TGCGCCAGCAGCCAAGGACATTATGGCTACACCTTC; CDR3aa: CASSQGHYGYTF
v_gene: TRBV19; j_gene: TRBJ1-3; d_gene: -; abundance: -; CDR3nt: TGTGCCAGTACGCCAAGTCCCTTCTCTGGAAACACCATATATTTT; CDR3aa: CASTPSPFSGNTIYF
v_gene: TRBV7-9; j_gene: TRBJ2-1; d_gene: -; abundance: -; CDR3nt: TGTGCCAGCAGCTTAGGCGGAGTCCTCTCCTACAATGAGCAGTTCTTC; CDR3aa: CASSLGGVLSYNEQFF
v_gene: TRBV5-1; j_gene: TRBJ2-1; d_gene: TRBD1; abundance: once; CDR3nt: TGCGCCAGCAGCTTGGGGGACAGGGCCGGCAATGAGCAGTTCTTC; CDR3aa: CASSLGDRAGNEQFF
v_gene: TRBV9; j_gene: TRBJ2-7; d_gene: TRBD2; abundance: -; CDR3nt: TGTGCCAGCAGCCCCCGTGTGCGGGGGGGCGTATACGAGCAGTACTTC; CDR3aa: CASSPRVRGGVYEQYF
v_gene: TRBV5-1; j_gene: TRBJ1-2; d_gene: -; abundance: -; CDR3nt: TGCGCCAGCAGCCCGGGGTCCCCCTTAGGCTACACCTTC; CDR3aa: CASSPGSPLGYTF
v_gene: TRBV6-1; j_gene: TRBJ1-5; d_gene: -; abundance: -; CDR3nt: TGTGCCAGCAGTGAAGCCCAGGGGTATAACCAGCCCCAGCATTTT; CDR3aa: CASSEAQGYNQPQHF
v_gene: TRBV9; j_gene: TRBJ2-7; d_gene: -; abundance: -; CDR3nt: TGTGCCAGCAGCGTAGGGGGAACAAAATCGGGCGAGCAGTACTTC; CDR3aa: CASSVGGTKSGEQYF
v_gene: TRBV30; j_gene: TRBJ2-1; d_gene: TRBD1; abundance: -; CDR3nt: TGTGCCTCCCAACAGGACAGGGGGCAGCAGTTCTTC; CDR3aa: CASQQDRGQQFF
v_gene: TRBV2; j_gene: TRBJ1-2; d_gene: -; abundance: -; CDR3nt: TGTGCCAGTACCGTAACGGACTATGGCTACACCTTC; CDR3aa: CASTVTDYGYTF
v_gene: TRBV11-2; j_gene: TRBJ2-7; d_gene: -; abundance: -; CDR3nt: TGTGCCAGCAGCCTGACGGGGAACGAGCAGTACTTC; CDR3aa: CASSLTGNEQYF
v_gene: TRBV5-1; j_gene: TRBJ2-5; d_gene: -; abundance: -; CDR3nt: TGCGCCAGCAGCCCGCAAACAGCAACACAAGAGACCCAGTACTTC; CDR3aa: CASSPQTATQETQYF